The clone carrying this T cell receptor beta chain was detected only a few times. This entry comes from a study of blood T cell repertoires in COVID-19. Authors' data handling: Estimation of nucleated cell counts relied on the amplification of reference gene primers. Clones were read by immunoSEQ multiplex PCR, and TCRdb kept only the in-frame ones, dropping some. V, J and clone size are those of that table, while D and trimming were read from the DNA. Of under 300,000 clones listed, roughly 89% are singletons. The CDR3 is 13 residues long. V was shortened by 1 base and J by 7 bases, with 8 bases between the two germline ends. Germline loops: CDR1 MGHRA, CDR2 YSYEKL.

The specimen sequenced was peripheral blood. This chain uses TRBV4-1 with TRBJ1-3; D unclear. The receptor comes from a woman aged 40 to 50 who had recovered from COVID-19. CDR3 in amino acids: CASSQGQRNTIYF. In DNA form, the CDR3 reads TGCGCCAGCAGCCAAGGGCAGAGGAACACCATATATTTT.